This TCR beta chain was recovered during a study of T cells after yellow fever vaccination. The wider study: SMART-Seq v4 Ultra Low Input prepared libraries from low-cell fractions. Findings and limits, study-wide: In post-booster samples, most primary-vaccination clones reappeared (around 95% CD4, 88% CD8).

This clonotype was detected only a few times. Its antigen is not identified. This CDR3 has 17 amino acids. Trimming took 5 bases from V and 2 from J; bases not matched to a gene: 11. Germline values: CDR1 SGHTA, CDR2 FQGTGA. TCRdb reprocessed the 5' RACE reads with MiXCR, giving one entry per CDR3 protein. Here the sample spans 100,000 to 150,000 distinct CDR3 sequences, 15% being singletons. The J gene is TRBJ2-3, the V gene TRBV7-3, with TRBD2 matching over 9 bases. This receptor was taken from a man between 18 and 29 years old who received the YFV17D yellow fever vaccine. Sequences were derived from CD8+ T cells sorted from PBMCs, sampled 5 days after the yellow fever booster vaccination. The CDR3 coding sequence is TGTGCCAGCAGCCCGTCTGATAGCGGGGGTTTCACAGATACGCAGTATTTT. It encodes CASSPSDSGGFTDTQYF.